This T cell receptor (beta chain) is drawn from a study of shared clonotypes between healthy human individuals. TCRdb's table, derived via immunoSEQ multiplex PCR, lists solely in-frame clones and lacks some. The sample includes a few hundred thousand clones, around 80% of them seen just once. Of note for this clone: Antigen unknown.

Study-wide findings and caveats: The researchers took only blood, and tissue repertoires probably look different.

J gave up 6 bases and V 2 bases, and 7 bases lay outside the gene matches. Looked up from germline, CDR1 is SGHDT and CDR2 is YYEEEE. The CDR3 contains 15 residues. The chain has TRBV5-6 and TRBJ2-7; 11 positions agree with TRBD2. The sequence was collected from a middle-aged woman in good health. Some clones in this sample may be carry-over from other donors' samples. Sequenced sample: PBMCs. The CDR3 bases are TGTGCCAGCAGCTTACTTAGCGGGAGGGCCTCCGAGCAGTACTTC. It is translated as CASSLLSGRASEQYF.